The clone carrying this TCR beta chain was counted once. Its matching antigen is unknown. This CDR3 has 14 amino acids. Per germline, CDR1 SEHNR and CDR2 FQNEAQ (reference sequence). Trimming removed 3 bases at V and 3 bases at J, with 9 bases between. These data come from a study of cytomegalovirus exposure and HLA in healthy donors. Study-wide results and limits: With high specificity and sensitivity, the classifier reportedly diagnosed cytomegalovirus status. Subsequent analysis found a tendency for first-cohort TCR clusters to co-occur within the 95 to 150 validation repertoires.

Repertoires were generated with immunoSEQ multiplex PCR, while TCRdb's copy carries only in-frame clones and drops some. The sample has over 150,000 clones, approximately 86% seen once; the top ten hold about a fifth. The source is a man between 18 and 29 years old in good health and CMV-seropositive. The chain recombines TRBV7-9 with TRBJ1-3; D unclear. Sequencing was performed on PBMCs. The CDR3 is CASSFPGLGNTIYF. The CDR3 bases are TGTGCCAGCAGCTTCCCAGGTCTTGGAAACACCATATATTTT.